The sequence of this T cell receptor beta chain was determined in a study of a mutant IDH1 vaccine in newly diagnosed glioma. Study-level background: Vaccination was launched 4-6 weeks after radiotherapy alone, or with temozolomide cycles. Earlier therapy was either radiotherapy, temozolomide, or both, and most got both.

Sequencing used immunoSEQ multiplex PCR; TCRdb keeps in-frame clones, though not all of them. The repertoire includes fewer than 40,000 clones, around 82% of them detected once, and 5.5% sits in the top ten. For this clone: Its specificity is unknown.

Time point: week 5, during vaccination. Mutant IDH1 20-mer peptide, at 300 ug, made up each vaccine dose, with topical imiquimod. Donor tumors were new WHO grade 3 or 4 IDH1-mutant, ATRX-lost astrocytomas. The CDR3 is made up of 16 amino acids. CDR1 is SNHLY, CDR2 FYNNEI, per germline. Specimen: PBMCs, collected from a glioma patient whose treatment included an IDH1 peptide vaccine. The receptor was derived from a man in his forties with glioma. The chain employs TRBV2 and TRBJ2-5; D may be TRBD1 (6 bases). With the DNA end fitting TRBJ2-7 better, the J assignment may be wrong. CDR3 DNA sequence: TGTGCCAGCAGTGCGGGGTGGGGGCTTTTTTTCTACGAGCAGTACTTC. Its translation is CASSAGWGLFFYEQYF.